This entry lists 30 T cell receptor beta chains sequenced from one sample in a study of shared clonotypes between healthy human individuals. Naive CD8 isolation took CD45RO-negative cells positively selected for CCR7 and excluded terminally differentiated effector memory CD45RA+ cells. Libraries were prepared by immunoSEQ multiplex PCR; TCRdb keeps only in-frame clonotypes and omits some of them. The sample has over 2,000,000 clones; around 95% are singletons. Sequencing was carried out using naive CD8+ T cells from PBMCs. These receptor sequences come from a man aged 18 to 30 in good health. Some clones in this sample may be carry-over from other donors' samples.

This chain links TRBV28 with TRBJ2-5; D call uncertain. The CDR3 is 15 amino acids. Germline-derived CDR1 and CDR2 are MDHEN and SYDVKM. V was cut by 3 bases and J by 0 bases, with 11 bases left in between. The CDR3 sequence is CASSLRTSYQETQYF. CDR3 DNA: TGTGCCAGCAGTTTGCGCACCTCGTACCAAGAGACCCAGTACTTC. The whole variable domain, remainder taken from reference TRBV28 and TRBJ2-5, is DVKVTQSSRYLVKRTGEKVFLECVQDMDHENMFWYRQDPGLGLRLIYFSYDVKMKEKGDIPEGYSVSREKKERFSLILESASTNQTSMYLCASSLRTSYQETQYFGPGTRLLVL.

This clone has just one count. The CDR3 DNA follows: TGTGCCAGCAGCTCCCTTAGCGGGAGCCAAGAGACCCAGTACTTC. It encodes CASSSLSGSQETQYF. V usage is TRBV7-6 and J usage is TRBJ2-5; 9 bases are a match to TRBD2. From germline, CDR1 is SGHVS and CDR2 FNYEAQ. This CDR3 is 15 amino acids long. V gave up 4 bases and J gave up 1 base; unmatched junction bases: 4.

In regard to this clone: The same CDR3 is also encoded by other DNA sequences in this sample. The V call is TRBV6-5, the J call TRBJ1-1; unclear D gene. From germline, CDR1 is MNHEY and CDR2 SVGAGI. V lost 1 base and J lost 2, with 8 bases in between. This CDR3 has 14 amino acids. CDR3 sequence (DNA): TGTGCCAGCAGTTACTACGGACTCAACACTGAAGCTTTCTTT. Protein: CASSYYGLNTEAFF.

The CDR3 nucleotides read TGTGCCAGTAGTATTCCCAGGGAAACAGATACGCAGTATTTT. Translation gives CASSIPRETDTQYF. The chain employs TRBV19 and TRBJ2-3; TRBD1 is a possible D gene (5 bases). The CDR3 runs to 14 residues. Germline assignment: CDR1 LNHDA and CDR2 SQIVND (reference sequence). Between the trimmed V and J ends, which lost 3 bases and 3 bases, there was a span of 10 bases.

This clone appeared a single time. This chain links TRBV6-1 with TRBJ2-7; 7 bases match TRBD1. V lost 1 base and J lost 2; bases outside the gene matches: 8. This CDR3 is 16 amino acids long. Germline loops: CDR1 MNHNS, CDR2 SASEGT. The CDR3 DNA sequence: TGTGCCAGCAGTGAAGATCTGTTGGACAGGACCTACGAGCAGTACTTC. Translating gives CASSEDLLDRTYEQYF.

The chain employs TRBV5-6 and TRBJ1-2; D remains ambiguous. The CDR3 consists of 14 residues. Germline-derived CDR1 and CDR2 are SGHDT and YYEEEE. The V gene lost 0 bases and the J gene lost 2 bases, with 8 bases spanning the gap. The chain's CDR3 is CASSLERPNYGYTF. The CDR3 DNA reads TGTGCCAGCAGCTTGGAGAGACCCAACTATGGCTACACCTTC.

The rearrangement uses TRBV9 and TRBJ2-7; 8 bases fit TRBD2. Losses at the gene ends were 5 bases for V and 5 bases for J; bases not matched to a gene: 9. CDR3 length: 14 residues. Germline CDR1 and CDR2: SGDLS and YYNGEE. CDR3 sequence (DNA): TGTGCCAGCAGTGTCGGGACTAGAGTCGACGAGCAGTACTTC. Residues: CASSVGTRVDEQYF.

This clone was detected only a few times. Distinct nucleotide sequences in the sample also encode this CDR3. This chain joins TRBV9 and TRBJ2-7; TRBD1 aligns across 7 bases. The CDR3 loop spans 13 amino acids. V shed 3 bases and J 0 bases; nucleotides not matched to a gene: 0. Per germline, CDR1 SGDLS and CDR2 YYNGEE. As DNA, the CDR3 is TGTGCCAGCAGCGGACAGGGCTCCTACGAGCAGTACTTC. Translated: CASSGQGSYEQYF.

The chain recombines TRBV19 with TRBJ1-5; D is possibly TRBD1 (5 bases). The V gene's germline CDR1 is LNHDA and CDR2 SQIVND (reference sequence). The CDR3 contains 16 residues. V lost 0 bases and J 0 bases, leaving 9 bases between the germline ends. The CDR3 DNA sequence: TGTGCCAGTAGTATAGACGACAGTTATAGCAATCAGCCCCAGCATTTT. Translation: CASSIDDSYSNQPQHF.

CDR3: CASSHGLAGIETQYF. The CDR3 region has the DNA TGTGCCAGCAGCCACGGACTAGCGGGTATAGAGACCCAGTACTTC. This chain connects TRBV7-8 to TRBJ2-5, with 11 bases lining up with TRBD2. Germline assignment: CDR1 SGHVS and CDR2 FQNEAQ. CDR3 length: 15 residues. Trimming took 5 bases from V and 4 from J; bases not matched to a gene: 6. The variable domain in full, completed from reference TRBV7-8 and TRBJ2-5, reads GAGVSQSPRYKVAKRGQDVALRCDPISGHVSLFWYQQALGQGPEFLTYFQNEAQLDKSGLPSDRFFAERPEGSVSTLKIQRTQQEDSAVYLCASSHGLAGIETQYFGPGTRLLVL.

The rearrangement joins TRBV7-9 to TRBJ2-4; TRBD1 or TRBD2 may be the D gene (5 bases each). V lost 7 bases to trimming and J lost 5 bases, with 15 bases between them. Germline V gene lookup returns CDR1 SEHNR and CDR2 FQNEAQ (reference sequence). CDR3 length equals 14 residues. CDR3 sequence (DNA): TGTGCCAGCATCCCCCGGGACGGAGAAAACATTCAGTACTTC. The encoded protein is CASIPRDGENIQYF. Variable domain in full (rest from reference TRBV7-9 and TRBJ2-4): DTGVSQNPRHKITKRGQNVTFRCDPISEHNRLYWYRQTLGQGPEFLTYFQNEAQLEKSRLLSDRFSAERPKGSFSTLEIQRTEQGDSAMYLCASIPRDGENIQYFGAGTRLSVL.

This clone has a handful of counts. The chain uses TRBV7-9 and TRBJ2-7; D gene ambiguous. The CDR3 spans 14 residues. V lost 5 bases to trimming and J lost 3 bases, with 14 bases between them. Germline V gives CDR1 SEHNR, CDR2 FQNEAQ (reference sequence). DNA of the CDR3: TGTGCCAGCAGCACTTCCAGGAATCTCTACGAGCAGTACTTC. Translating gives CASSTSRNLYEQYF. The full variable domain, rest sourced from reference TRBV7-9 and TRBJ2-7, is DTGVSQNPRHKITKRGQNVTFRCDPISEHNRLYWYRQTLGQGPEFLTYFQNEAQLEKSRLLSDRFSAERPKGSFSTLEIQRTEQGDSAMYLCASSTSRNLYEQYFGPGTRLTVT.

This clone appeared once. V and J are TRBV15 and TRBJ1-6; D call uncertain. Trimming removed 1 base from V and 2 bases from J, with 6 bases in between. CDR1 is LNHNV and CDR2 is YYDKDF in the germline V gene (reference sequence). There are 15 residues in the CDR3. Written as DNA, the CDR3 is TGTGCCACCAGCAGAGCATTGACCTATAATTCACCCCTCCACTTT. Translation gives CATSRALTYNSPLHF.

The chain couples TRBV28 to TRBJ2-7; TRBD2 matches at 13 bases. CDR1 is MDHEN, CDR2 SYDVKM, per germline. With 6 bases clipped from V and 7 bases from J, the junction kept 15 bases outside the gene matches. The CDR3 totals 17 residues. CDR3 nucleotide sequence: TGTGCCAGCAGCCCTAAACTTGGACTAGCGGGAGCGGTTGAGCAGTACTTC. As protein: CASSPKLGLAGAVEQYF.

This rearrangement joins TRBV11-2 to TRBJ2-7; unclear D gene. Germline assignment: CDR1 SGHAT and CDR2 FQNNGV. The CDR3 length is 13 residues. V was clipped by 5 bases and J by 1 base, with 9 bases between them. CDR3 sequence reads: CASSGDGSYEQYF. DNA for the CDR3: TGTGCCAGCAGCGGAGACGGTTCCTACGAGCAGTACTTC.

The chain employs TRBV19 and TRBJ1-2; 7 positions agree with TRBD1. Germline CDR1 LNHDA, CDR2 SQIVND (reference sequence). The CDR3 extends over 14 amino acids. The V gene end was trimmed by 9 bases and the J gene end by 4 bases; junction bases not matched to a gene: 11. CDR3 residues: CASGDSWTIYGYTF. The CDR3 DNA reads TGTGCCAGCGGGGACAGTTGGACGATCTATGGCTACACCTTC.

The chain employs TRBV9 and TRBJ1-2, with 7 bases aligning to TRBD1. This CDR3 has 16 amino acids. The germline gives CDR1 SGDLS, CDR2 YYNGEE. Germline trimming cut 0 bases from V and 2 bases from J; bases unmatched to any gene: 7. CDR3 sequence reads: CASSVEARQGNYGYTF. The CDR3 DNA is TGTGCCAGCAGCGTAGAGGCCCGACAGGGAAACTATGGCTACACCTTC.

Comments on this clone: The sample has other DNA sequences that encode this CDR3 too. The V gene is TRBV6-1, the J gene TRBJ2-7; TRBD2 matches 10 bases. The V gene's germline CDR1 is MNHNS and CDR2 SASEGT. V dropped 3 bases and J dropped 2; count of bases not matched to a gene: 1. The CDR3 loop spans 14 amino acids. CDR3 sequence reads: CASSEGLAPYEQYF. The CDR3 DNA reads TGTGCCAGCAGTGAGGGACTAGCGCCCTACGAGCAGTACTTC.

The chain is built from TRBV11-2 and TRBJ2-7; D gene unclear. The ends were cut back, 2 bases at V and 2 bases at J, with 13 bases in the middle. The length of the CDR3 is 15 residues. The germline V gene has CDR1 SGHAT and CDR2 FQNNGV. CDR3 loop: CASSLKQLTAYEQYF. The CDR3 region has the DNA TGTGCCAGCAGCTTAAAACAGTTAACCGCCTACGAGCAGTACTTC.

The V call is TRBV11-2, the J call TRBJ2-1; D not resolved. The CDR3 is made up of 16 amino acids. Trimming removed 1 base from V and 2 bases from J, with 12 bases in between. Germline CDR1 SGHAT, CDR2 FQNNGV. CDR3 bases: TGTGCCAGCAGCTTAGGTCTGACCCTCCCCTACAATGAGCAGTTCTTC. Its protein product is CASSLGLTLPYNEQFF.

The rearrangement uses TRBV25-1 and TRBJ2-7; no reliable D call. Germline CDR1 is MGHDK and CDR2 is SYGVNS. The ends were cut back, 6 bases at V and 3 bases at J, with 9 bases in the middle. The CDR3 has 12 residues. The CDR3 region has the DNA TGTGCCAGCAGCATTAGCCTCTACGAGCAGTACTTC. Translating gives CASSISLYEQYF.

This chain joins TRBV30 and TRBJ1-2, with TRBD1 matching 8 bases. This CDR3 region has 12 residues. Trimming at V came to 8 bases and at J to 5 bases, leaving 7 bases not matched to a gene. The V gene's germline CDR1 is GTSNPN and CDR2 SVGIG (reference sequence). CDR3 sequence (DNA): TGTGCCGGCAGGGGGCGCAAGTATGGCTACACCTTC. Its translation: CAGRGRKYGYTF.

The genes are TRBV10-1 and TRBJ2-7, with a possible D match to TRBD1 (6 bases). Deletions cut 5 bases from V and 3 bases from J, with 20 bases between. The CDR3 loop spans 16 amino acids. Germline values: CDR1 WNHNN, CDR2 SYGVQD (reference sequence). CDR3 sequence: CASSTTGTRGLYEQYF. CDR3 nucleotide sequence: TGCGCCAGCAGTACCACAGGGACAAGGGGCCTCTACGAGCAGTACTTC.

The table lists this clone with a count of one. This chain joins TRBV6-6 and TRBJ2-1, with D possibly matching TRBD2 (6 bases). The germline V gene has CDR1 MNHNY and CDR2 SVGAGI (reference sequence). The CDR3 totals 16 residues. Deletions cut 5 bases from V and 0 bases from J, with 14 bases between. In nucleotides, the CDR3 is TGTGCCAGCAGTCTGGGCGGGATGCTCTCCTACAATGAGCAGTTCTTC. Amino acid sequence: CASSLGGMLSYNEQFF.

The DNA of the CDR3 is TGCAGCGTCCACGAACCGAACACCGGGGAGCTGTTTTTT. Translation: CSVHEPNTGELFF. The chain employs TRBV29-1 and TRBJ2-2; D uncertain. V lost 6 bases and J 0 bases, leaving 8 bases between the germline ends. CDR1 and CDR2 from the germline V gene are SQVTM and ANQGSEA. This CDR3 comprises 13 residues.

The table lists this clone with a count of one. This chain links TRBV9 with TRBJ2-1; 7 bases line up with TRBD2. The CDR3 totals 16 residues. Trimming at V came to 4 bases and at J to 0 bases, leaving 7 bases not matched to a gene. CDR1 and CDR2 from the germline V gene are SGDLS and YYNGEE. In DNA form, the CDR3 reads TGTGCCAGCAGCATTGAGCGGGGAAGCTCCTACAATGAGCAGTTCTTC. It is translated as CASSIERGSSYNEQFF.

The CDR3 DNA is TGTGCCAGCAGCTTGGTCTTTACAGGGGGCGCAGAGACCCAGTACTTC. Its protein is CASSLVFTGGAETQYF. This chain uses TRBV5-6 with TRBJ2-5; 9 bases are shared with TRBD1. This CDR3 is 16 amino acids long. CDR1 SGHDT and CDR2 YYEEEE come from the germline V gene. J was trimmed by 4 bases and V by 0 bases; bases with no gene match: 7.

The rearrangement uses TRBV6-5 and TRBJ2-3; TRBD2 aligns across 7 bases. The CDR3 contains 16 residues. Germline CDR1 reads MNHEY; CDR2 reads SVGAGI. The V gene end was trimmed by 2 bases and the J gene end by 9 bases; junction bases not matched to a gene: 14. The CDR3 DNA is TGTGCCAGCAGTTACGGGGTGCGGGAGCTAGCGGACACGCAGTATTTT. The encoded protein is CASSYGVRELADTQYF.

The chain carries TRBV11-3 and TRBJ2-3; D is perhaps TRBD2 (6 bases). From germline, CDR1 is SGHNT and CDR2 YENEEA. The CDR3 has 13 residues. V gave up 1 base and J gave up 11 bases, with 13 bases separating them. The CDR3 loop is CASSLGGTLQQYF. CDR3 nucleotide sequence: TGTGCCAGCAGCTTAGGCGGGACTCTTCAGCAGTATTTT.

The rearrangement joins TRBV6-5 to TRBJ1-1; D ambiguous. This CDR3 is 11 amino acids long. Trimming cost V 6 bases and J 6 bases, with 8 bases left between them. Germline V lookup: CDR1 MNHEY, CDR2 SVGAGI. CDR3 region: CASSPWAEAFF. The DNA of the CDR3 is TGTGCCAGCAGCCCCTGGGCTGAAGCTTTCTTT.